This is a list of T cell receptor beta chains from one sample in a study of blood T cell repertoires in COVID-19. Profiling relied on immunoSEQ multiplex PCR, and the TCRdb table lists in-frame clones only, not all of them. The data contain 250,000 or so clones, about nine tenths of them singletons. Material for sequencing was peripheral blood. All receptors derive from a man aged 35 to 55 with active or convalescent COVID-19. Each CDR3 is given with its conserved first and last residue. Fields, in order: J gene, V gene, clone size, D gene, CDR3 protein, CDR3 DNA. D genes are given only for firm matches. Only part of the rows carry a size: once, few, many, or a class if the clone is expanded.

TRBJ1-1,TRBV7-9,-,-,CASSQRRSEAFF,TGTGCCAGCAGCCAAAGGCGGAGCGAAGCTTTCTTT
TRBJ1-5,TRBV30,-,TRBD1,CAWSATGAPGEPQHF,TGTGCCTGGAGTGCCACAGGGGCCCCTGGGGAGCCCCAGCATTTT
TRBJ2-3,TRBV9,-,-,CASSVFGGSTDTQYF,TGTGCCAGCAGCGTATTTGGCGGTTCCACAGATACGCAGTATTTT
TRBJ1-5,TRBV27,-,-,CASSPSGEPQHF,TGTGCCAGCAGTCCCTCGGGGGAGCCCCAGCATTTT
TRBJ2-3,TRBV5-1,-,-,CASRPNTDTQYF,TGCGCCAGCAGGCCTAACACAGATACGCAGTATTTT
TRBJ2-7,TRBV11-3,-,-,CASSFRGYEQYF,TGTGCCAGCAGCTTCCGGGGCTACGAGCAGTACTTC
TRBJ2-3,TRBV7-7,once,-,CASSHLGQFF,TGTGCTAGCAGCCACTTAGGACAGTTCTTT
TRBJ1-3,TRBV9,-,-,CASSVYGVDPRNTIYF,TGTGCCAGCAGCGTATACGGGGTTGACCCTAGAAACACCATATATTTT
TRBJ1-4,TRBV16,-,-,CASSSRTDATNEKLFF,TGTGCCAGCAGCTCTCGGACTGATGCAACTAATGAAAAACTGTTTTTT
TRBJ2-2,TRBV5-4,-,TRBD2,CASSLGSGGARELFF,TGTGCCAGCAGCTTAGGCAGCGGGGGGGCCCGGGAGCTGTTTTTT
TRBJ2-7,TRBV5-1,-,-,CASGRQSAYEQYF,TGCGCCAGCGGCCGACAGTCAGCTTACGAGCAGTACTTC
TRBJ2-7,TRBV4-1,-,-,CASTPGRDPYEQYF,TGCGCCAGCACCCCTGGGCGGGACCCCTACGAGCAGTACTTC
TRBJ2-5,TRBV5-1,-,TRBD2,CASSPGASGSGETQYF,TGCGCCAGCAGCCCTGGGGCTAGCGGGTCTGGGGAGACCCAGTACTTC
TRBJ1-2,TRBV7-9,few,-,CASSLRGGLEGYTF,TGTGCCAGCAGCTTAAGGGGCGGCCTGGAGGGCTACACCTTC
TRBJ2-1,TRBV7-3,-,TRBD2,CASSLKSGGASEQFF,TGTGCCAGCAGCTTAAAAAGCGGGGGGGCGAGTGAGCAGTTCTTC
TRBJ1-6,TRBV2,-,TRBD1,CASSGTANSPLHF,TGTGCCAGCAGCGGGACAGCAAATTCACCCCTCCACTTT
TRBJ1-6,TRBV18,-,-,CASSPDSDSPLHF,TGTGCCAGCTCACCCGACAGCGATTCACCCCTCCACTTT
TRBJ2-2,TRBV9,-,TRBD1,CASSGFQGASGELFF,TGTGCCAGCAGCGGGTTTCAGGGGGCTAGCGGGGAGCTGTTTTTT
TRBJ1-1,TRBV7-9,-,-,CASSLPGMNTEAFF,TGTGCCAGCAGCTTACCGGGGATGAACACTGAAGCTTTCTTT
TRBJ2-7,TRBV30,-,-,CAWQGTRSSYEQYF,TGTGCCTGGCAGGGGACGCGAAGCTCCTACGAGCAGTACTTC
TRBJ2-3,TRBV24-1,-,TRBD2,CATSQLAGDTQYF,TGTGCCACCAGTCAGCTAGCGGGAGATACGCAGTATTTT
TRBJ2-5,TRBV6-1,-,-,CASSEFGETQYF,TGTGCCAGCAGTGAATTCGGAGAGACCCAGTACTTC
TRBJ2-2,TRBV11-3,-,TRBD2,CASSQRYGRLARAGELFF,TGTGCCAGCAGCCAGCGTTACGGGCGACTAGCGCGGGCCGGGGAGCTGTTTTTT
TRBJ1-5,TRBV5-5,few,-,CASSLLPPSSNQPQHF,TGTGCCAGCAGCTTGCTTCCTCCTTCTAGCAATCAGCCCCAGCATTTT
TRBJ2-1,TRBV28,-,TRBD1,CASSSGQDDNGEQFF,TGTGCCAGCAGTTCCGGACAGGACGACAACGGGGAGCAGTTCTTC
TRBJ2-6,TRBV6-1,-,-,CASSEYFGGRSGANVLTF,TGTGCCAGCAGTGAGTATTTTGGCGGGCGCTCTGGGGCCAACGTCCTGACTTTC
TRBJ2-7,TRBV4-1,-,-,CASSHLYEQYF,TGCGCCAGCAGCCACCTATACGAGCAGTACTTC
TRBJ1-1,TRBV2,-,TRBD1,CATKGAMSEAFF,TGTGCCACCAAGGGGGCTATGAGTGAAGCTTTCTTT
TRBJ1-6,TRBV13,-,TRBD1,CASSKTGQAGSPLHF,TGTGCCAGCAGCAAGACAGGGCAGGCCGGTTCACCCCTCCACTTT
TRBJ2-4,TRBV11-1,-,-,CASSLDRPAKNIQYF,TGTGCCAGCAGTTTGGACAGACCAGCCAAAAACATTCAGTACTTC
TRBJ2-5,TRBV27,-,TRBD2,CASSLRAGGPLEETQYF,TGTGCCAGCAGTTTACGGGCGGGGGGCCCTCTGGAGGAGACCCAGTACTTC
TRBJ2-1,TRBV27,few,-,CASSLARSNEQFF,TGTGCCAGCAGTTTAGCTAGAAGCAATGAGCAGTTCTTC
TRBJ2-3,TRBV6-2/TRBV6-3,-,-,CASSYSPSGTPTDTQYF,TGTGCCAGCAGTTACTCGCCCAGCGGGACACCCACAGATACGCAGTATTTT
TRBJ2-7,TRBV19,-,TRBD1,CASSRRRDRDTYEQYF,TGTGCCAGTAGTCGCCGAAGGGACAGGGACACCTACGAGCAGTACTTC
TRBJ2-1,TRBV27,-,TRBD2,CASSLGGGRSRSYNEQFF,TGTGCCAGCAGCCTCGGGGGGGGGAGATCACGCTCCTACAATGAGCAGTTCTTC
TRBJ2-1,TRBV19,-,-,CASSPGTLKFF,TGTGCCAGTAGTCCCGGGACTTTAAAGTTCTTC
TRBJ2-1,TRBV5-1,-,-,CASSQEGRAATNEQFF,TGCGCCAGCTCACAGGAGGGACGGGCCGCTACAAATGAGCAGTTCTTC
TRBJ1-2,TRBV6-5,-,-,CASSPREAYGYTF,TGTGCCAGCAGCCCCCGGGAGGCCTATGGCTACACCTTC
TRBJ1-6,TRBV21-1,-,-,CASSYLTGDNSPLHF,TGTGCCAGCAGCTACTTGACAGGGGATAATTCGCCCCTCCACTTT
TRBJ1-4,TRBV2,-,TRBD1,CASDTGQGRKLFF,TGTGCCAGCGACACAGGACAGGGGCGAAAACTGTTTTTT
TRBJ2-1,TRBV29-1,-,TRBD2,CSVRLATNEQFF,TGCAGCGTTCGACTAGCGACCAATGAGCAGTTCTTC
TRBJ1-6,TRBV19,once,-,CASSTGLTNSPLHF,TGTGCCAGTAGTACGGGACTCACGAATTCACCCCTCCACTTT
TRBJ1-5,TRBV19,-,-,CGASGVWDQPQHF,TGTGGCGCTTCGGGGGTGTGGGATCAGCCCCAGCATTTT
TRBJ2-1,TRBV25-1,once,-,CASSEYLGPGGNEQFF,TGTGCCAGCAGTGAATATCTTGGACCCGGGGGCAATGAGCAGTTCTTC
TRBJ1-1,TRBV5-6,-,-,CASSPQGLTEAFF,TGTGCCAGCAGCCCCCAGGGTCTTACTGAAGCTTTCTTT
TRBJ1-2,TRBV29-1,few,-,CSAATENYGYTF,TGCAGCGCTGCGACAGAGAACTATGGCTACACCTTC